A single T cell receptor (beta chain) is shown here with its context. This sample is part of a study of T-cell reconstitution after alpha-beta-depleted transplantation in children. This sample's TCRbeta library carried unique molecular identifier barcodes. Each CDR3 protein gets one entry after TCRdb re-called the PCR reads with MiXCR. Here the sample spans about 500,000 distinct CDR3 sequences, around a third being singletons. Germline values: CDR1 SGHDT, CDR2 YYEEEE. V lost 0 bases and J 2 bases, leaving 10 bases between the germline ends. The CDR3 is made up of 15 amino acids. The chain employs TRBV5-6 and TRBJ2-3; D could derive from TRBD1 or TRBD2 (6 bases each). Material: PBMCs from the stem cell graft donor, obtained from the stem cell graft. The sequence was obtained from a human donor who donated a stem cell graft to a child with aplastic anemia. The CDR3 sequence is CASSLDRGATDTQYF. As DNA, the CDR3 is TGTGCCAGCAGCTTGGATAGGGGGGCCACAGATACGCAGTATTTT. The full variable domain, completed using reference TRBV5-6 and TRBJ2-3, is DAGVTQSPTHLIKTRGQQVTLRCSPKSGHDTVSWYQQALGQGPQFIFQYYEEEERQRGNFPDRFSGHQFPNYSSELNVNALLLGDSALYLCASSLDRGATDTQYFGPGTRLTVL.